These 14 T cell receptor beta chains were sequenced from one sample in a study of blood T cell repertoires in COVID-19. Assay used: immunoSEQ multiplex PCR; TCRdb lists only in-frame clones, some missing. This sample yields about 270,000 clones, of which 81% are seen a single time; 2.5% to 3% belongs to the top ten. The specimen was peripheral blood. The receptors shown here come from a woman aged 55-69 years with active or convalescent COVID-19.

This clone was seen only a few times. This chain uses TRBV7-9 with TRBJ1-2; TRBD1 agrees at 7 bases. Losses at the gene ends were 0 bases for V and 8 bases for J; bases not matched to a gene: 9. This CDR3 has 15 residues. Germline V gives CDR1 SEHNR, CDR2 FQNEAQ (reference sequence). CDR3 residues: CASSLADRVQGGYTF. CDR3 DNA: TGTGCCAGCAGCTTAGCCGACAGGGTACAGGGGGGCTACACCTTC.

V and J are TRBV5-1 and TRBJ1-1, with D perhaps matching TRBD1 (5 bases). The germline gives CDR1 SGHRS, CDR2 YFSETQ. This CDR3 contains 14 residues. Trimming took off 3 bases at V and 4 bases at J, with 13 bases between the two ends. The CDR3 loop is CASSWIAGSTEAFF. The CDR3 nucleotides are TGCGCCAGCAGCTGGATCGCAGGGTCCACTGAAGCTTTCTTT. The whole variable domain, remainder taken from reference TRBV5-1 and TRBJ1-1, is KAGVTQTPRYLIKTRGQQVTLSCSPISGHRSVSWYQQTPGQGLQFLFEYFSETQRNKGNFPGRFSGRQFSNSRSEMNVSTLELGDSALYLCASSWIAGSTEAFFGQGTRLTVV.

The chain couples TRBV4-1 to TRBJ1-2; D is perhaps TRBD1 (6 bases). The CDR3 length is 15 residues. In germline, CDR1 is MGHRA, CDR2 YSYEKL. Trimming shortened V by 0 bases and J by 14 bases, and 22 bases separated the two germline ends. CDR3 nucleotides: TGCGCCAGCAGCCAAGAAGGACAGCACCGGGGCCCGAGGACCTTC. This encodes CASSQEGQHRGPRTF.

The chain carries TRBV6-5 and TRBJ2-1; weak D call: TRBD1 (6 bases). The germline gives CDR1 MNHEY, CDR2 SVGAGI. Trimming removed 2 bases from V and 4 bases from J, with 12 bases in between. This CDR3 spans 15 amino acids. CDR3 bases: TGTGCCAGCAGTTACGAACAGGGACCTTACAATGAGCAGTTCTTC. Encoded protein: CASSYEQGPYNEQFF.

This clone was counted a single time. This chain joins TRBV6-2 or TRBV6-3 and TRBJ2-1, with 11 bases lining up with TRBD2. Germline trimming cut 2 bases from V and 3 bases from J; bases unmatched to any gene: 6. The CDR3 consists of 17 residues. Looked up from germline, CDR1 is MNHEY and CDR2 is SVGEGT. CDR3 in amino acids: CASSYPLLAGVYNEQFF. In DNA form, the CDR3 reads TGTGCCAGCAGTTACCCCCTACTAGCGGGGGTCTACAATGAGCAGTTCTTC.

The V call is TRBV2, the J call TRBJ1-5; D uncertain. This CDR3 has 15 amino acids. Germline V gene sequence: CDR1 SNHLY, CDR2 FYNNEI. Between the trimmed V and J ends, which lost 1 base and 7 bases, there was a span of 14 bases. Here the CDR3 DNA reads TGTGCCAGCAGTGAAGGAGGGTGGGCGGTGCAGCCCCAGCATTTT. This sequence encodes CASSEGGWAVQPQHF.

For the CDR3, the DNA is TGCGCCAGCAGCCAAAGGACTAGCAACCTCTACGAGCAGTACTTC. Translating it yields CASSQRTSNLYEQYF. The chain couples TRBV4-1 to TRBJ2-7; 8 nucleotides line up with TRBD2. Germline lookup yields CDR1 MGHRA and CDR2 YSYEKL. V lost 2 bases and J lost 3; bases outside the gene matches: 6. The CDR3 loop spans 15 amino acids.

The V call is TRBV18, the J call TRBJ2-3; the D is unclear. With 3 bases removed from V and 8 bases from J, the gap between germline ends came to 21 bases. Germline V gives CDR1 KGHSH, CDR2 LQKENI. The CDR3 has 16 residues. Written as DNA, the CDR3 is TGTGCCAGCTCACCGACCGAGAGGCTAGTGTCGGGTACGCAGTATTTT. Residues: CASSPTERLVSGTQYF.

This chain uses TRBV5-1 with TRBJ2-7; TRBD2 is a possible D gene (5 bases). V lost 2 bases and J lost 1, with 10 bases in between. This CDR3 comprises 14 residues. The germline V gene encodes CDR1 SGHRS and CDR2 YFSETQ. CDR3 in amino acids: CASSFLGSSYEQYF. CDR3 DNA: TGCGCCAGCAGCTTCTTAGGGAGTTCCTACGAGCAGTACTTC.

The chain recombines TRBV3-1 (or the pseudogene TRBV3-2) with TRBJ2-7, with 7 bases lining up with TRBD1. Losses at the gene ends were 4 bases for V and 3 bases for J; bases not matched to a gene: 6. The germline CDR1 and CDR2 sequences are LGHDT and YNNKEL (reference sequence). The CDR3 is 14 amino acids. CDR3 sequence (DNA): TGTGCCAGCAGCCCGACAGGGCTGAACTACGAGCAGTACTTC. Encoded protein: CASSPTGLNYEQYF.

V is TRBV6-5 and J is TRBJ1-5, with 10 positions matching TRBD1. The CDR3 is 14 amino acids. The germline CDR1 and CDR2 sequences are MNHEY and SVGAGI. DNA for the CDR3: TGTGCGGGACAGGGGACGGGTATGAATCAGCCCCAGCATTTT. Translation gives CAGQGTGMNQPQHF.

This rearrangement joins TRBV5-8 to TRBJ2-1; 9 bases align to TRBD1. Germline-derived CDR1 and CDR2 are SGHTS and YDEGEE. V was pared by 2 bases and J by 6 bases, with 6 bases of the junction left unmatched. The CDR3 consists of 15 residues. Written as DNA, the CDR3 is TGTGCCAGCAGCTTTGACAGGGGGGACACCAATGAGCAGTTCTTC. Its translation: CASSFDRGDTNEQFF. Using reference TRBV5-8 and TRBJ2-1 for the parts outside the CDR3, the full variable domain is EAGVTQSPTHLIKTRGQQATLRCSPISGHTSVYWYQQALGLGLQFLLWYDEGEERNRGNFPPRFSGRQFPNYSSELNVNALELEDSALYLCASSFDRGDTNEQFFGPGTRLTVL.

The DNA of the CDR3 is TGTGCCAGCACCGACGCGGGCCTAGCCGGAGATACGCAGTATTTT. As protein: CASTDAGLAGDTQYF. This chain links TRBV6-5 with TRBJ2-3; D is possibly TRBD2 (5 bases). The CDR3 has 15 residues. The germline CDR1 and CDR2 sequences are MNHEY and SVGAGI. V lost 7 bases and J 5 bases, leaving 19 bases between the germline ends.

CDR3 coding DNA: TGTGCCAGCAGTTCTACAGGGGGGGTATACGAGCAGTACTTC. Translation: CASSSTGGVYEQYF. V gene TRBV28 combines with J gene TRBJ2-7; a weak D match, TRBD1 (8 bases). Trimming shortened V by 4 bases and J by 4 bases, and 14 bases separated the two germline ends. Germline CDR1 is MDHEN and CDR2 is SYDVKM. The CDR3 covers 14 residues.